Only one count was recorded for the clone carrying this T cell receptor beta chain. Its antigen is unidentified. Repertoires were generated with immunoSEQ multiplex PCR, while TCRdb's copy carries only in-frame clones and drops some. The table lists about 83,000 clones, approximately 85% of them singletons. The data were obtained in a study of T cell responses to AZD1222 COVID-19 vaccine. Findings of the study overall: Per reports, nearly half of all spike-specific TCRs target regions that are unmutated in variants. A mostly white British donor set with more females was recruited, and clonal diversity was possibly underestimated.

Germline V gene sequence: CDR1 SGHNT, CDR2 YENEEA. The CDR3 sequence is 15 residues long. Trimming shortened V by 5 bases and J by 3 bases, and 15 bases separated the two germline ends. The clonotype originates from an adult in good health. The rearrangement links TRBV11-3 to TRBJ2-3, with D possibly being TRBD2 (5 bases). The source was peripheral blood, collected on day 0 of AZD1222 vaccination. CDR3 sequence reads: CASSPGERETDTQYF. CDR3 DNA sequence: TGTGCCAGCAGCCCCGGGGAGAGAGAGACAGATACGCAGTATTTT.